The T cell receptor beta chain under discussion was sequenced for a study of cytomegalovirus exposure and HLA in healthy donors. The PCR contained 60 Vbeta and 13 Jbeta primers. Profiled with immunoSEQ multiplex PCR; TCRdb holds only in-frame clones, not every one. Among about 200,000 clones listed, 87% were seen once. Germline loops: CDR1 SGHAT, CDR2 FQNNGV. With V trimmed by 4 bases and J by 5 bases, 9 bases remained unmatched. The CDR3 totals 15 residues. Source material: PBMCs. The sequence was obtained from a man aged 30 to 39 in good health and CMV-seronegative. The J gene is TRBJ2-5, the V gene TRBV11-2, with 8 bases lining up with TRBD1. This chain's CDR3 is CASSSVTGVGETQYF. CDR3 nucleotide sequence: TGTGCCAGCAGCTCCGTGACAGGGGTGGGGGAGACCCAGTACTTC.